This paragraph covers one T cell receptor beta chain sequence. Its antigen is unidentified. Assay: immunoSEQ multiplex PCR; the TCRdb copy retains only in-frame clones and omits some. The sample records approximately 47,000 clones, approximately 84% being singletons. This sample was included in a study of T cells in tumors after PD-1 blockade. Study summary: A subset received ongoing vismodegib 150 mg daily alongside anti-PD-1 therapy. Blood samples averaged about 110,000 templates (range about 22,000-280,000) and more than 35,000 unique clonotypes. Study results and limitations: Peripheral recruitment is suggested, as some novel exhausted tumor clones were in pre-treatment blood.

CDR1 and CDR2 (germline): LGHNA, YNFKEQ. The CDR3 is 15 residues long. Losses at the gene ends were 8 bases for V and 0 bases for J; bases not matched to a gene: 8. The input for sequencing was PBMCs, taken before anti-PD-1 treatment. V and J are TRBV4-2 and TRBJ2-3; the match to TRBD2 covers 7 bases. The clonotype was recovered from a human donor with basal cell carcinoma. The CDR3 spells CASGRVGGSTDTQYF. The CDR3, as DNA: TGTGCCAGCGGCAGGGTGGGGGGGAGCACAGATACGCAGTATTTT.